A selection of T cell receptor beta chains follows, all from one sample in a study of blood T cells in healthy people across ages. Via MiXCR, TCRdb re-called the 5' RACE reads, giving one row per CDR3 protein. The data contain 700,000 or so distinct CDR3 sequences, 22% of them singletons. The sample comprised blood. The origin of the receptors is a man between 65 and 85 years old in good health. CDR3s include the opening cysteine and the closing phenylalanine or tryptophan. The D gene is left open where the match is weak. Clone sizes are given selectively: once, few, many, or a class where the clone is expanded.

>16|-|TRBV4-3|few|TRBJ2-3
CASSQVHREDRDTQYF
TGCGCCAGCAGCCAAGTCCACAGGGAGGATAGAGATACGCAGTATTTT
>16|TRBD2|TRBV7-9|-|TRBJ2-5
CASSSLAGGSGETQYF
TGTGCCAGCAGCTCACTAGCGGGGGGCTCCGGAGAGACCCAGTACTTC
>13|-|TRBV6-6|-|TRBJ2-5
CASSSVHEEAQYF
TGTGCCAGCAGTTCGGTACATGAAGAGGCCCAGTACTTC
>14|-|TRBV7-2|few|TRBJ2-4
CASSSHGRANIQYF
TGTGCCAGCAGCTCACACGGGCGGGCCAACATTCAGTACTTC
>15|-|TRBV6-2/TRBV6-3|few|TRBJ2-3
CASSTRVSDTDTQYF
TGTGCCAGCAGTACCAGGGTGTCCGACACAGATACGCAGTATTTT
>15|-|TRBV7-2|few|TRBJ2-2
CASSQHQAGTGELFF
TGTGCCAGCAGCCAGCACCAGGCGGGCACCGGGGAGCTGTTTTTT
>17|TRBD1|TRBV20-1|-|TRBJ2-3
CSAREGQQGWATDTQYF
TGCAGTGCTAGAGAGGGCCAACAGGGGTGGGCGACAGATACGCAGTATTTT
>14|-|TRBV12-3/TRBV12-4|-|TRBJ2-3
CASSPGAATDTQYF
TGTGCCAGCTCACCCGGGGCGGCAACAGATACGCAGTATTTT
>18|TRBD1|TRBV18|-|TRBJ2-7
CASSPRDRGTHSNYEQYF
TGTGCCAGCTCGCCCCGGGACAGGGGGACCCACTCCAACTACGAGCAGTACTTC
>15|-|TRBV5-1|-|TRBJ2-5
CASSLEVVSKETQYF
TGCGCCAGCAGCTTGGAGGTAGTGTCGAAAGAGACCCAGTACTTC
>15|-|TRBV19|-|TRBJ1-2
CASSIQGGTNYGYTF
TGTGCCAGTAGTATACAGGGTGGAACTAACTATGGCTACACCTTC
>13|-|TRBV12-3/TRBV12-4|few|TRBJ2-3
CASIGQLTDTQYF
TGTGCCAGCATTGGACAATTGACGGATACGCAGTATTTT
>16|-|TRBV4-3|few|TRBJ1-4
CASSQDGHDRKEKLFF
TGCGCCAGCAGCCAGGATGGACACGACAGGAAAGAAAAACTGTTTTTT
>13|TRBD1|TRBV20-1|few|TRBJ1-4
CSARGGVNEKLFF
TGCAGTGCCAGGGGGGGGGTTAATGAAAAACTGTTTTTT
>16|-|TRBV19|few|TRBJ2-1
CASSPWGLTPPNEQFF
TGTGCCAGTAGTCCCTGGGGACTCACTCCTCCCAATGAGCAGTTCTTC
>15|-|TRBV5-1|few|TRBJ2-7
CASSLPQGGAPEQYF
TGCGCCAGCAGCTTACCCCAGGGGGGGGCTCCCGAGCAGTACTTC
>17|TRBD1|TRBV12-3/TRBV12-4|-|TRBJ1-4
CASSLGAPGQFNEKLFF
TGTGCCAGCAGTTTAGGGGCGCCGGGACAGTTTAATGAAAAACTGTTTTTT
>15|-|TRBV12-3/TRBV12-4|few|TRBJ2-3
CASSLGTSITDTQYF
TGTGCCAGCAGTTTAGGGACTTCCATTACAGATACGCAGTATTTT
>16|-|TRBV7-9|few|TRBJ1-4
CASIPTGGSANEKLFF
TGTGCCAGCATCCCTACTGGGGGATCGGCTAATGAAAAACTGTTTTTT
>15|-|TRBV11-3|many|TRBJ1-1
CASSLGAGMNTEAFF
TGTGCCAGCAGCTTAGGGGCTGGCATGAACACTGAAGCTTTCTTT
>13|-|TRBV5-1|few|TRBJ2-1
CASSLSPQWEQFF
TGCGCCAGCAGCTTGTCCCCCCAATGGGAGCAGTTCTTC
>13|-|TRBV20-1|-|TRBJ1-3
CSAVQHSGNTIYF
TGCAGTGCTGTACAGCACTCTGGAAACACCATATATTTT
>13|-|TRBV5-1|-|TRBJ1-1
CASRRERNTEAFF
TGCGCCAGCCGCCGCGAGAGAAACACTGAAGCTTTCTTT
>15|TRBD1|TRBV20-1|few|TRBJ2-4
CSATGQGVVKNIQYF
TGCAGTGCTACGGGACAGGGGGTAGTCAAAAACATTCAGTACTTC
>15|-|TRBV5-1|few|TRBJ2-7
CASSVGRGNYGEQYF
TGCGCCAGCAGCGTGGGGAGAGGGAACTACGGCGAGCAGTACTTC
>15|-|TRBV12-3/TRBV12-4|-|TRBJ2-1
CASSLSSMPYNEQFF
TGTGCCAGCAGTTTGTCGAGTATGCCCTACAATGAGCAGTTCTTC
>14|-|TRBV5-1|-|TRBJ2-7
CASSLGGGVYEQYF
TGCGCCAGCAGCTTGGGAGGCGGAGTTTACGAGCAGTACTTC
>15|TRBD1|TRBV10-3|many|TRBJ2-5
CAISNLNRDRETQYF
TGTGCCATCAGCAACTTAAACAGGGACAGGGAGACCCAGTACTTC